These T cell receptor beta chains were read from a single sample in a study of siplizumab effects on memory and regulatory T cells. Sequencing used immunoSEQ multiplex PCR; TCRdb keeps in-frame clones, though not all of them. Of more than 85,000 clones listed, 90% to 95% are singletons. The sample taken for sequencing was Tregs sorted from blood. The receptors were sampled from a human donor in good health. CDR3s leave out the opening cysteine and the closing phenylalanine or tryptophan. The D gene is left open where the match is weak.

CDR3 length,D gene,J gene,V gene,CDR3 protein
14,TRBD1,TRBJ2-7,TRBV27,ASSPGWDRPSYEQY
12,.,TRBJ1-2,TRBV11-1,ASSLSGTNYGYT
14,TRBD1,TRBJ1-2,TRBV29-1,SAGGATPTGNHGYT
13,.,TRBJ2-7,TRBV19,ASSTPGVSPYEQY
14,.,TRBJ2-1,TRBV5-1,ASSLGVFVLSNEQF
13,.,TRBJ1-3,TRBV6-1,ASETRGGTGNTIY
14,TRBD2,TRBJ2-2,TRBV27,ASSRTAGAMTGELF
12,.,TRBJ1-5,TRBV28,ASTSYLSNQPQH
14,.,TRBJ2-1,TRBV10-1,ASSSGAGRSYNEQF
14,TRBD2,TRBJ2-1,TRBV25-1,ASSEYWLAVHNEQF
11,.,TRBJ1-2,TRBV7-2,ASTRQPGEPTR
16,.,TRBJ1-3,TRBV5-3,ARNRPSTDPFSGNTIY
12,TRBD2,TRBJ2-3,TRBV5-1,ASRLAGSSDTQY
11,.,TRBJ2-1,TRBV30,AWTGRSGIVRF
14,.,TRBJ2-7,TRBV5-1,ASSPRQALTAYEQY
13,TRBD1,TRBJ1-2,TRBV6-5,ASSYPTGVGYGYT
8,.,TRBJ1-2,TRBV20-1,SAPVGGYT
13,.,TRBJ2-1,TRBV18,ASSLLVVGVDEQF
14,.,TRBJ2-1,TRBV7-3,ASSYNTLDRYNEQF
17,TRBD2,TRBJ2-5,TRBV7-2,ASSWRRWLAGASQETQY
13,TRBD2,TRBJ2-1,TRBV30,AWRFWTSGNNEQF
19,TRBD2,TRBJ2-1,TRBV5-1,ASSLRFPGLATGRINERQF
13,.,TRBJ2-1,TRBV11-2,ASSLEGAFGNEQF
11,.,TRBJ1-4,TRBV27,ASRVQGTEKLF
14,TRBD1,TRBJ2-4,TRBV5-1,ASSSISTGGRNIQY
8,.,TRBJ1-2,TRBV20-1,RAGVRGYT
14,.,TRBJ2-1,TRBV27,ASSLLVVHRRDEQF
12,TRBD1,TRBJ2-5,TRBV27,ASSYIRGTETQY
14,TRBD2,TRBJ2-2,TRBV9,ASSATSGASAGELF
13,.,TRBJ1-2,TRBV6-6,ASSYSRQGNYGYT
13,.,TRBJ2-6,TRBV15,ATSELSSGANVLT
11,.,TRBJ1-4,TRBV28,ASWRGREEKLF
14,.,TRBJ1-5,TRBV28,ASRLGGGLGNQPQH
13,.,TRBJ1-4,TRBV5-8,ASSLVGTPNEKLF
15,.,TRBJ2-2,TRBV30,AWSVRAQGWVTGELF
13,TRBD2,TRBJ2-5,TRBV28,ASTSSGTRRETQY
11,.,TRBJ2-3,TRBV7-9,ARKEPLGDTQY
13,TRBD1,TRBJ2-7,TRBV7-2,ASSLTGTGGYEQY
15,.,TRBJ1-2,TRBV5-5,ASSPGTDLGRATHYT
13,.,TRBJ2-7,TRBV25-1,ASSPRTVSSYEQY
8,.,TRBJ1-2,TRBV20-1,SANNNGYT
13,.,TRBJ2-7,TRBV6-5,ASMFEADSGYEQY
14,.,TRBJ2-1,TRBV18,ASSLQGGTFYNEQF
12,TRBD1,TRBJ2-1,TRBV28,ASSTGTGSNEQF
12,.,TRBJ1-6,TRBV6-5,ASSRSSYNSPLH
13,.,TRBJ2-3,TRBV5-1,ASSIRTGGSDTQY